This T cell receptor beta chain was identified during a study of cytomegalovirus exposure and HLA in healthy donors. Looking at the study overall: Earlier, about 179 million T cells were analyzed, and around 100 million unique TCR beta sequences were found among them. HLA-typed donors were the source of roughly 80 million unique TCRs held in an early data release. Around 83% of 300 to 450 genotyped donors fell in the Caucasian-associated ancestry cluster.

Study outcomes and limitations: A few V segments could not be told apart, such as TRBV6-2 and TRBV6-3, and were left out.

V was clipped by 0 bases and J by 0 bases; unmatched bases: 9. CDR1 is MGHRA and CDR2 is YSYEKL in the germline V gene. This CDR3 region has 18 residues. This PCR relied on a set of 60 Vbeta primers and 13 Jbeta primers. Produced via immunoSEQ multiplex PCR; TCRdb's table is partial and in-frame only. This table holds around 130,000 clones, 61% found once. A word on this clone: Its antigen is not identified.

The sequencing sample was made of PBMCs. This TCR was sampled from a male donor in good health and CMV-seronegative. The V call is TRBV4-1, the J call TRBJ1-1, with 8 nucleotides matching TRBD1. The CDR3 protein is CASSQEMGRGLMNTEAFF. DNA for the CDR3: TGCGCCAGCAGCCAAGAGATGGGCAGGGGGCTCATGAACACTGAAGCTTTCTTT.